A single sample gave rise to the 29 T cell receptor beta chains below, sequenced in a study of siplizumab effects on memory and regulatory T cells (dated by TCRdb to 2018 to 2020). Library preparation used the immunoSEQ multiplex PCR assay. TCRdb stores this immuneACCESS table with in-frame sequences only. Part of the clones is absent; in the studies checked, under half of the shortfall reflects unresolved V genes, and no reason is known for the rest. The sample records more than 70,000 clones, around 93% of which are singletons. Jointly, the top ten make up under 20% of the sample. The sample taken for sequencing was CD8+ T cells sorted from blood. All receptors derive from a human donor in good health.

For the CDR3, the DNA is TGTGCCAGCAGAAACCCGGGACAGACCTACGAGCAGTACTTC. Its protein is CASRNPGQTYEQYF. The chain employs TRBV6-5 and TRBJ2-7; TRBD1 agrees at 7 bases. V was pared by 6 bases and J by 2 bases, with 7 bases of the junction left unmatched. The CDR3 contains 14 residues. Looked up from germline, CDR1 is MNHEY and CDR2 is SVGAGI.

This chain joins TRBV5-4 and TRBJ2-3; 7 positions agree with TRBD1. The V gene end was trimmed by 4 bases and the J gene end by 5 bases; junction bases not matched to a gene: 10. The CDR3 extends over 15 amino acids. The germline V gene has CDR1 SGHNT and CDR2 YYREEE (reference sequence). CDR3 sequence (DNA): TGTGCCAGCAGCATCGCCGGGACAGAAAGAGATACGCAGTATTTT. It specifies CASSIAGTERDTQYF.

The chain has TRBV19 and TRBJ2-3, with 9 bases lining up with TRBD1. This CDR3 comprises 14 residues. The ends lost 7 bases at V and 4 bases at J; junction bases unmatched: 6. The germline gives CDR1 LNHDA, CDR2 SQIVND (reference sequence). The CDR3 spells CASMRTGAADTQYF. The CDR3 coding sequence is TGTGCCAGTATGAGGACAGGGGCCGCAGATACGCAGTATTTT.

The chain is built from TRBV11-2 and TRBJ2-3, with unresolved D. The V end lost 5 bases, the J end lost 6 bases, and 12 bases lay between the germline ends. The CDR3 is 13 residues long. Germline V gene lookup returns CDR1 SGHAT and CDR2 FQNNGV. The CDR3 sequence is CASSPPRSDTQYF. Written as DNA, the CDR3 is TGTGCCAGCAGCCCCCCTCGATCGGATACGCAGTATTTT.

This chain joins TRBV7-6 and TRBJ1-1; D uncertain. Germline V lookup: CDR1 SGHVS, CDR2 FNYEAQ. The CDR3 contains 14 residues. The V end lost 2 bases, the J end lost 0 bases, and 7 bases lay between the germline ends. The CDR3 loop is CASSLQLLNTEAFF. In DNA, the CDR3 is TGTGCCAGCAGCTTACAGCTTCTGAACACTGAAGCTTTCTTT. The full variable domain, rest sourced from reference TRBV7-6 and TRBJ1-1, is GAGVSQSPRYKVTKRGQDVALRCDPISGHVSLYWYRQALGQGPEFLTYFNYEAQQDKSGLPNDRFSAERPEGSISTLTIQRTEQRDSAMYRCASSLQLLNTEAFFGQGTRLTVV.

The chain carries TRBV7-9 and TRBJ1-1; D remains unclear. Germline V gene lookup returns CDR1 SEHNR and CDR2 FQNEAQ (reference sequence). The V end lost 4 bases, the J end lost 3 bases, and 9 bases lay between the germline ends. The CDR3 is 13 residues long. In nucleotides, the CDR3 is TGTGCCAGCAGCTCCATAATGGACACTGAAGCTTTCTTT. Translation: CASSSIMDTEAFF.

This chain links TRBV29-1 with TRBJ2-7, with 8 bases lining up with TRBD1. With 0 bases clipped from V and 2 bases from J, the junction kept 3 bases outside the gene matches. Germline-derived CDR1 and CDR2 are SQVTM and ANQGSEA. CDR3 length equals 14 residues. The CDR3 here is CSVEESDRAYEQYF. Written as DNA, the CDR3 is TGCAGCGTTGAAGAATCGGACAGGGCCTACGAGCAGTACTTC.

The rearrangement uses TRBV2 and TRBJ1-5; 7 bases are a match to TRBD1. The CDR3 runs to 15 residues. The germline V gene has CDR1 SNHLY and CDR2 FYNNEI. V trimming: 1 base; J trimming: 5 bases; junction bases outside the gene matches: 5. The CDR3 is CASSEVDRVDQPQHF. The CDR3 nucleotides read TGTGCCAGCAGTGAAGTAGACAGGGTCGATCAGCCCCAGCATTTT.

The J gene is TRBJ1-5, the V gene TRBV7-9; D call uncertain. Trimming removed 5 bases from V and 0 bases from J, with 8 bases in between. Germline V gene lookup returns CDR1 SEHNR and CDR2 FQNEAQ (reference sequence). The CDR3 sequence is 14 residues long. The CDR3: CASSQGLSNQPQHF. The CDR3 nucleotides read TGTGCCAGCAGCCAAGGACTTAGCAATCAGCCCCAGCATTTT.

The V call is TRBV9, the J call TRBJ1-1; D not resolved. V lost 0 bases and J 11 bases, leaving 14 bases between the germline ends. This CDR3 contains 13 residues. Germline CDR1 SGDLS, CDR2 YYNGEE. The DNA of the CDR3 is TGTGCCAGCAGCGTAGACCGCGACCACGGGGCTTTCTTT. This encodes CASSVDRDHGAFF.

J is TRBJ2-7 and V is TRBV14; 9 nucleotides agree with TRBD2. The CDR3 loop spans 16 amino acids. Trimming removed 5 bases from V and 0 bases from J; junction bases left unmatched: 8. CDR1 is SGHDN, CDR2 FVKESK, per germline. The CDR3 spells CASSVLSGRNSYEQYF. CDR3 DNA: TGTGCCAGCAGCGTCTTAAGCGGGAGGAACTCCTACGAGCAGTACTTC.

The CDR3 loop reads CASSLTVGAYEQYF. The CDR3 nucleotides are TGCGCCAGCAGCTTGACGGTGGGAGCCTACGAGCAGTACTTC. J is TRBJ2-7 and V is TRBV5-1, with D maybe TRBD2 (5 bases). Germline assignment: CDR1 SGHRS and CDR2 YFSETQ. The CDR3 loop spans 14 amino acids. V was trimmed by 1 base and J by 2 bases, leaving 10 bases between them.

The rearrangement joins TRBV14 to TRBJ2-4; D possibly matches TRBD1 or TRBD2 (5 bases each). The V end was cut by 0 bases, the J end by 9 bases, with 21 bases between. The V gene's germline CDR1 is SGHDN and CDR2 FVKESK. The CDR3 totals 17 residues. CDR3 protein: CASSQDELLGESAIQYF. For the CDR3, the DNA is TGTGCCAGCAGCCAAGATGAGCTCTTGGGGGAGAGTGCCATTCAGTACTTC.

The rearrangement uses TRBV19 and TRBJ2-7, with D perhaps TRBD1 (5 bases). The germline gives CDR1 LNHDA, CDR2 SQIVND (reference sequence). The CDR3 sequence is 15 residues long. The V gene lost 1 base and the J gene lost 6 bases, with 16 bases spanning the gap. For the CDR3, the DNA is TGTGCCAGTAGTATAGGGGGCAATGTGATCGGCGAGCAGTACTTC. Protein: CASSIGGNVIGEQYF.

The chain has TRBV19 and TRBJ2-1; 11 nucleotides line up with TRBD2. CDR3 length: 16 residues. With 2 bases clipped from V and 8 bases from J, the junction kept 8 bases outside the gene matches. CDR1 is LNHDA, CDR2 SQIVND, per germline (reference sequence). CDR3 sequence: CASSIFEGLAADEQFF. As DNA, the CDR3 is TGTGCCAGTAGTATATTTGAGGGACTAGCGGCGGATGAGCAGTTCTTC.

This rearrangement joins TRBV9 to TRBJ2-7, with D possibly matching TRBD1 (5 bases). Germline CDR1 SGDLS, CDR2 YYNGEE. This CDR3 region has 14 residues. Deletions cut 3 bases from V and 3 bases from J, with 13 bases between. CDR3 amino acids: CASSAAGPGYEQYF. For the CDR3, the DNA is TGTGCCAGCAGCGCCGCAGGGCCGGGCTACGAGCAGTACTTC.

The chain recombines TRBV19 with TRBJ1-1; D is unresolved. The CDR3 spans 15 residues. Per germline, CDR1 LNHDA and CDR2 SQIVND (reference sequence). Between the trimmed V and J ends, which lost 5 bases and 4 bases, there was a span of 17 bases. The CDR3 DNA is TGTGCCAGTAGTCATTCCCGGGCCCGAGGCACTGAAGCTTTCTTT. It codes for CASSHSRARGTEAFF.

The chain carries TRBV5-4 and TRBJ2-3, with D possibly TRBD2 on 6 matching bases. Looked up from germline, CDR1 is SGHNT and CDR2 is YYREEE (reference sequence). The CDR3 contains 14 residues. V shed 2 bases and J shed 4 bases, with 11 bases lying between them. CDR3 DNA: TGTGCCAGCAGCTTCACGGAGGGGCCAGATACGCAGTATTTT. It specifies CASSFTEGPDTQYF.

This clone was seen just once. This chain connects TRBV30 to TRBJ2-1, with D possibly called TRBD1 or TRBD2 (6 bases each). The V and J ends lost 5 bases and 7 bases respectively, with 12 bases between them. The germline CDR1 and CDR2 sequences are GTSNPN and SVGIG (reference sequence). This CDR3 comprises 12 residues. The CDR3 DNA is TGTGCCTGGCGTCTAGGGGGGAATGAGCAGTTCTTC. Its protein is CAWRLGGNEQFF.

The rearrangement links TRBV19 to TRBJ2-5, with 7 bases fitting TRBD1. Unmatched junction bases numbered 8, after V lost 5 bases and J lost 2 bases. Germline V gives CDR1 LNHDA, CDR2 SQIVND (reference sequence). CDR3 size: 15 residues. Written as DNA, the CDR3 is TGTGCCAGTAGTTCCGGGACAGCACTACAAGAGACCCAGTACTTC. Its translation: CASSSGTALQETQYF.

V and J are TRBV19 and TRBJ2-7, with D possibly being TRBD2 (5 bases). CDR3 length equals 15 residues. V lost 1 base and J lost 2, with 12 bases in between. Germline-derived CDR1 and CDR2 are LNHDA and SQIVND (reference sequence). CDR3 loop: CASSIGSGPTYEQYF. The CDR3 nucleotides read TGTGCCAGTAGTATAGGAAGCGGACCGACCTACGAGCAGTACTTC.

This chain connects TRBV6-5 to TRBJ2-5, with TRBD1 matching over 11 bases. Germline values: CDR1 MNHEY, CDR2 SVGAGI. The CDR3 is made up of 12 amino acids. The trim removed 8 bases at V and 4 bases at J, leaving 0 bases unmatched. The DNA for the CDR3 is TGTGCCAGCGGGACAGGGGGAGAGACCCAGTACTTC. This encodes CASGTGGETQYF.

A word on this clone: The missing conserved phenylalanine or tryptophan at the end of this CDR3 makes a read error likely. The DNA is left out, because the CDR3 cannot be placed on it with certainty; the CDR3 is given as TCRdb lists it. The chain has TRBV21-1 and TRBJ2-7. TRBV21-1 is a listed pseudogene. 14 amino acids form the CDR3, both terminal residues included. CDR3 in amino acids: CASSTSRRHRKPLI.

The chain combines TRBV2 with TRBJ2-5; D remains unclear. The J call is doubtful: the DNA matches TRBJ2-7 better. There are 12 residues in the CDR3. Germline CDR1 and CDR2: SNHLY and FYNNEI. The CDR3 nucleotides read TGTGCCAGCAGCCCACCCGGCGACGAGCAGTACTTC. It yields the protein CASSPPGDEQYF.

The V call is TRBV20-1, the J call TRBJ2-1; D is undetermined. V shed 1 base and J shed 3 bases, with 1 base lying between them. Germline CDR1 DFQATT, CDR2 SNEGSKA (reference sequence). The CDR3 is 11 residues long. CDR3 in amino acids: CSARVYNEQFF. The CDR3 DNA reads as TGCAGTGCTAGAGTCTACAATGAGCAGTTCTTC.

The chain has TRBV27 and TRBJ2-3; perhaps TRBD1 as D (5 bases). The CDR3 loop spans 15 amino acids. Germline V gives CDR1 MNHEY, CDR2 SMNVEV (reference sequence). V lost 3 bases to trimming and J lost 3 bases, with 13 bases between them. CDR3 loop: CASSLSGYNTDTQYF. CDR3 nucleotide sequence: TGTGCCAGCAGTTTGTCAGGGTATAATACAGATACGCAGTATTTT.

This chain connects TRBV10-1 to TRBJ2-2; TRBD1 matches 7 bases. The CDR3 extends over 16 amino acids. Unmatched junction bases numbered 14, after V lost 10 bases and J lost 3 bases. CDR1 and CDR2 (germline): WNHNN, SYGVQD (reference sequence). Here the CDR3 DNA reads TGCGCCACCACCCCGGGGCAGGGGGTTGACACCGGGGAGCTGTTTTTT. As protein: CATTPGQGVDTGELFF.

The CDR3 DNA follows: TGTGCCAGCAGCGATACAGGGGAATACGAGCAGTACTTC. It specifies CASSDTGEYEQYF. The chain is built from TRBV7-9 and TRBJ2-7; 7 bases are shared with TRBD1. The germline gives CDR1 SEHNR, CDR2 FQNEAQ (reference sequence). The junction had 5 bases not matched to a gene; V was cut back by 5 bases and J by 4 bases. The CDR3 contains 13 residues.

DNA of the CDR3: TGTGCCAGCAGCTTGGCACACTACGAGCAGTACTTC. Amino acids: CASSLAHYEQYF. V and J are TRBV5-6 and TRBJ2-7; D ambiguous. The V gene's germline CDR1 is SGHDT and CDR2 YYEEEE. Trimming left V 0 bases short and J 3 bases short, with 4 bases between. There are 12 residues in the CDR3.